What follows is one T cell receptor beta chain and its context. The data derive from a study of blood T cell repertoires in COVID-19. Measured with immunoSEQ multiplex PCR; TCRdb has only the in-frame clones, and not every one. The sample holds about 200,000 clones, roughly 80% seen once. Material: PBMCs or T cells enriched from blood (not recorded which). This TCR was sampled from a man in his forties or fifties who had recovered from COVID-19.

For the CDR3, the DNA is TGTGCCAGCAGCCACCCGGCGGAGGGTGAGCAGTTCTTC. As protein: CASSHPAEGEQFF. The V gene is TRBV3-1 (or the pseudogene TRBV3-2), the J gene TRBJ2-1, with a weak D call TRBD2 (6 bases). The CDR3 has 13 residues. The V and J ends lost 3 bases and 9 bases respectively, with 12 bases between them. Germline V gene lookup returns CDR1 LGHDT and CDR2 YNNKEL (reference sequence).